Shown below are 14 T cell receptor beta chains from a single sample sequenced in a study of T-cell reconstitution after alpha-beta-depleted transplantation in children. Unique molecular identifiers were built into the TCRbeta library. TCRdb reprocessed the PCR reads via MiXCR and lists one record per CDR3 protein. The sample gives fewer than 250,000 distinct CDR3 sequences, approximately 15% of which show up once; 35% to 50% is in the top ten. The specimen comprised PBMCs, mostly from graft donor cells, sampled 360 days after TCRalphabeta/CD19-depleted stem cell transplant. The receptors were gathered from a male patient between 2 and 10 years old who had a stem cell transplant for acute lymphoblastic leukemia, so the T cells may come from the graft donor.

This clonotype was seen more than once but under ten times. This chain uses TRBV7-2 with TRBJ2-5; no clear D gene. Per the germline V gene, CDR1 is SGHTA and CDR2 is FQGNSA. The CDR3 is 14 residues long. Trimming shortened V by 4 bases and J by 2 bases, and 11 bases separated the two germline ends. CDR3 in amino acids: CASSSKGWQETQYF. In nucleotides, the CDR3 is TGTGCCAGCAGCTCCAAAGGGTGGCAAGAGACCCAGTACTTC.

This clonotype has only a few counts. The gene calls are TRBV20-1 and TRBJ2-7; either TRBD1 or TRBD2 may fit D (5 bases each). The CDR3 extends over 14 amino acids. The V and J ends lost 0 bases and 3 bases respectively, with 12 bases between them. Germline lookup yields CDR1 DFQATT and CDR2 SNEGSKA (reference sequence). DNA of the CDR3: TGCAGTGCTAGAGATAAGAGGGACGGCTACGAGCAGTACTTC. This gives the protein CSARDKRDGYEQYF.

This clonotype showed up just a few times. Written as DNA, the CDR3 is TGCAGTGCTAGTCCGACTAGCGACACCGGGGAGCTGTTTTTT. This sequence encodes CSASPTSDTGELFF. The J gene is TRBJ2-2, the V gene TRBV20-1, with TRBD2 matching 8 bases. Trimming at V came to 3 bases and at J to 3 bases, leaving 3 bases not matched to a gene. The CDR3 extends over 14 amino acids. Germline lookup yields CDR1 DFQATT and CDR2 SNEGSKA (reference sequence).

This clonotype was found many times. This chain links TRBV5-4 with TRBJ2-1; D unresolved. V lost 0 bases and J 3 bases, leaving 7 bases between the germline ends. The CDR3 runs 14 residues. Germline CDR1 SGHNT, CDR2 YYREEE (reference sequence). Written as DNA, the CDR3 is TGTGCCAGCAGCTTGGCGGACGACTACAATGAGCAGTTCTTC. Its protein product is CASSLADDYNEQFF.

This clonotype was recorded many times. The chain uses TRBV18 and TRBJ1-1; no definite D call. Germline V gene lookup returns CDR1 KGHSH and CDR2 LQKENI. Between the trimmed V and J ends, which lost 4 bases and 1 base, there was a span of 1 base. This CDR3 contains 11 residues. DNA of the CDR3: TGTGCCAGCTCACGGAACACTGAAGCTTTCTTT. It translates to CASSRNTEAFF.

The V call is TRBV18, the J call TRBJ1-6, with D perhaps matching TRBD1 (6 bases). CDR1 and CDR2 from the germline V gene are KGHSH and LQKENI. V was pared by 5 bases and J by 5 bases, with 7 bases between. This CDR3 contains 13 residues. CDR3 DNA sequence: TGTGCCAGCTCATCAGGGGATAATTCACCCCTCCACTTT. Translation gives CASSSGDNSPLHF.

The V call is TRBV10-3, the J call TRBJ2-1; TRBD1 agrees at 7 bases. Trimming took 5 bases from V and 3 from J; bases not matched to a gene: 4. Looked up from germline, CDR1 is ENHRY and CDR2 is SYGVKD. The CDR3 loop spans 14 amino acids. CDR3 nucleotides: TGTGCCATCAGTCCCGGGACAGTCTACAATGAGCAGTTCTTC. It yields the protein CAISPGTVYNEQFF.

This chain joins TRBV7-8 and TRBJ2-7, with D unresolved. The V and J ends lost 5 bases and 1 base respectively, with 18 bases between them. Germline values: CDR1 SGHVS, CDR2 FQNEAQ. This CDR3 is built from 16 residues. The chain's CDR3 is CASSPGRMPTSYEQYF. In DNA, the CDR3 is TGTGCCAGCAGCCCAGGACGGATGCCAACTTCCTACGAGCAGTACTTC.

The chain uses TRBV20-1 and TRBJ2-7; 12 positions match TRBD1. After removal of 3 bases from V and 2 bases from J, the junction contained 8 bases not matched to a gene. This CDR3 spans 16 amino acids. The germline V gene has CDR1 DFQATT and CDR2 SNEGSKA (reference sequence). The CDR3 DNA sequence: TGCAGTGCTAGGCTTTCCGGGACAGGGGGCCCCTACGAGCAGTACTTC. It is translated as CSARLSGTGGPYEQYF.

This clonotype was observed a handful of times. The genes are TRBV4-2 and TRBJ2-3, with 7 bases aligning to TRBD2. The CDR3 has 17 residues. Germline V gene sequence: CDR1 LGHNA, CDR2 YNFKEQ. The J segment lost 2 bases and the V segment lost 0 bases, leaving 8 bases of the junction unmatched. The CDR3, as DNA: TGTGCCAGCAGCCAAGATCCGGCGGGGGTGTCCACAGATACGCAGTATTTT. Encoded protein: CASSQDPAGVSTDTQYF.

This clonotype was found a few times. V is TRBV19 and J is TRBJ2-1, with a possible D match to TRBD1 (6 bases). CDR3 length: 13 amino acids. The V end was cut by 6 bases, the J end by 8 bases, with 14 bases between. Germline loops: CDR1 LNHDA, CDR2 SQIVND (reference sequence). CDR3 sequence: CASSFGQNDEQFF. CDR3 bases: TGTGCCAGTAGCTTCGGACAGAACGATGAGCAGTTCTTC.

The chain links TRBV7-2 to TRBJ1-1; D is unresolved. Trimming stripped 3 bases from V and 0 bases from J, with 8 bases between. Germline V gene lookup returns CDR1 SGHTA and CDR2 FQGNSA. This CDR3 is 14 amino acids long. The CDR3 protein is CASSLELMNTEAFF. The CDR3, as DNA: TGTGCCAGCAGCTTGGAGTTAATGAACACTGAAGCTTTCTTT.

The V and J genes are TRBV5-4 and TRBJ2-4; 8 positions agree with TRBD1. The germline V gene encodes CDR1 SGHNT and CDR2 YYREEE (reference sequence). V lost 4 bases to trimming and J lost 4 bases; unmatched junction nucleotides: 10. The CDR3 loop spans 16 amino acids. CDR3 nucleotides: TGTGCCAGCAGCATTCAGGGGGCTCGAGCTAAAAACATTCAGTACTTC. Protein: CASSIQGARAKNIQYF.

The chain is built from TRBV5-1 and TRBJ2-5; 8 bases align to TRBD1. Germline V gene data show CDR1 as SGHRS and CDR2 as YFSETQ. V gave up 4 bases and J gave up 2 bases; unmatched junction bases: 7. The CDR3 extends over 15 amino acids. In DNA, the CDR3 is TGCGCCAGCAGCCCGGACAGGGTCCTTCAAGAGACCCAGTACTTC. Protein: CASSPDRVLQETQYF.